The 18 T cell receptor beta chains presented below share a single source sample, sequenced in a study of T cell changes during pregnancy in multiple sclerosis. Profiling relied on immunoSEQ multiplex PCR, and the TCRdb table lists in-frame clones only, not all of them. In the table there are 35,000 to 45,000 clones, approximately 91% of which are singletons. This material consisted of CD4+ T cells from peripheral blood mononuclear cells, taken before pregnancy. Receptors were obtained from a female donor with multiple sclerosis, enrolled in a pregnancy study.

The rearrangement links TRBV6-6 to TRBJ1-1; tentatively, D is TRBD1 (6 bases). The CDR3 is made up of 14 amino acids. The germline V and J ends were trimmed by 4 bases and 2 bases, with 11 bases remaining between them. CDR1 and CDR2 (germline): MNHNY, SVGAGI (reference sequence). Here the CDR3 reads CASSSGQLNTEAFF. CDR3 in DNA: TGTGCCAGCAGTTCCGGACAGCTCAACACTGAAGCTTTCTTT.

The chain combines TRBV11-1 with TRBJ1-2; 8 nucleotides match TRBD1. The ends lost 3 bases at V and 1 base at J; junction bases unmatched: 4. The CDR3 totals 15 residues. Germline assignment: CDR1 SGHAT and CDR2 FQDESV (reference sequence). The DNA for the CDR3 is TGTGCCAGCAGCTTCGGACAGGGTTATAACTATGGCTACACCTTC. Translation gives CASSFGQGYNYGYTF.

The chain links TRBV7-2 to TRBJ2-1; 14 nucleotides align to TRBD2. The V segment lost 5 bases and the J segment 7 bases; nucleotides outside the gene matches: 7. The CDR3 has 16 amino acids. Germline V lookup: CDR1 SGHTA, CDR2 FQGNSA. CDR3 coding DNA: TGTGCCAGCAGCCCGACTAGCGGGGGGGCAATGAATGAGCAGTTCTTC. This translates into CASSPTSGGAMNEQFF. Based on the CDR3 plus reference TRBV7-2 and TRBJ2-1, the full variable domain is GAGVSQSPSNKVTEKGKDVELRCDPISGHTALYWYRQSLGQGLEFLIYFQGNSAPDKSGLPSDRFSAERTGGSVSTLTIQRTQQEDSAVYLCASSPTSGGAMNEQFFGPGTRLTVL.

This clone has a handful of counts. The gene calls are TRBV4-3 and TRBJ2-4; 8 nucleotides align to TRBD2. The CDR3 sequence is 20 residues long. Germline CDR1 reads LGHNA; CDR2 reads YSLEER. V lost 3 bases, J lost 8 bases, and 24 bases stayed unmatched. CDR3 sequence reads: CASSHSADQTGGGGWDIQYF. CDR3 nucleotide sequence: TGCGCCAGCAGCCACTCCGCCGATCAAACCGGGGGGGGAGGTTGGGACATTCAGTACTTC.

This rearrangement joins TRBV7-8 to TRBJ2-2, with a tentative D call TRBD2 (6 bases). Germline CDR1 SGHVS, CDR2 FQNEAQ. The CDR3 sequence is 15 residues long. V lost 0 bases and J 5 bases, leaving 10 bases between the germline ends. CDR3 residues: CASSLARGYTGELFF. The CDR3 DNA sequence: TGTGCCAGCAGCTTAGCGCGGGGATATACCGGGGAGCTGTTTTTT.

The chain carries TRBV9 and TRBJ2-1, with TRBD2 matching 16 bases. CDR3 length: 20 residues. In germline, CDR1 is SGDLS, CDR2 YYNGEE. The junction had 10 bases not matched to a gene; V was cut back by 3 bases and J by 1 base. The CDR3 reads CASSAWGLAGGSRSYNEQFF. The CDR3 nucleotides are TGTGCCAGCAGCGCCTGGGGACTAGCGGGGGGGAGTCGGTCCTACAATGAGCAGTTCTTC.

In its sample, this clone was seen once. The chain couples TRBV5-4 to TRBJ1-1; TRBD1 matches at 7 bases. Germline lookup yields CDR1 SGHNT and CDR2 YYREEE (reference sequence). CDR3 size: 14 residues. J gave up 4 bases and V 4 bases, and 7 bases lay outside the gene matches. The CDR3 DNA sequence: TGTGCCAGCAGCCCGGACAGGAGGGCCACTGAAGCTTTCTTT. This sequence encodes CASSPDRRATEAFF.

The gene calls are TRBV29-1 and TRBJ1-2; TRBD1 aligns across 7 bases. With 4 bases clipped from V and 3 bases from J, the junction kept 5 bases outside the gene matches. Germline V gives CDR1 SQVTM, CDR2 ANQGSEA. This CDR3 is 13 amino acids long. CDR3 in amino acids: CSVGRGVDYGYTF. In DNA form, the CDR3 reads TGCAGCGTTGGCAGGGGGGTGGACTATGGCTACACCTTC.

The CDR3 DNA follows: TGTGCCACCAGGGGGAGTGGGGCCAACGTCCTGACTTTC. This encodes CATRGSGANVLTF. This chain links TRBV18 with TRBJ2-6; 7 nucleotides align to TRBD1. This CDR3 is 13 amino acids long. The V gene end was trimmed by 10 bases and the J gene end by 3 bases; junction bases not matched to a gene: 3. The germline V gene has CDR1 KGHSH and CDR2 LQKENI.

J is TRBJ1-4 and V is TRBV18; the match to TRBD1 covers 8 bases. V lost 3 bases, J lost 10 bases, and 7 bases stayed unmatched. CDR1 and CDR2 from the germline V gene are KGHSH and LQKENI. CDR3 length: 14 amino acids. The CDR3 region has the DNA TGTGCCAGCTCACCGGGACAGGCTGAGGGAAAACTGTTTTTT. As protein: CASSPGQAEGKLFF.

The table lists this clone with a count of one. The chain recombines TRBV2 with TRBJ2-1; 7 bases fit TRBD2. The junction had 7 bases not matched to a gene; V was cut back by 6 bases and J by 8 bases. The CDR3 runs 13 residues. The germline gives CDR1 SNHLY, CDR2 FYNNEI. CDR3 residues: CASRRAGQDEQFF. As DNA, the CDR3 is TGTGCCAGCAGGAGAGCGGGGCAGGATGAGCAGTTCTTC.

This clone has just a few counts. This chain joins TRBV5-1 and TRBJ2-5, with TRBD2 matching 14 bases. With V trimmed by 2 bases and J by 1 base, 7 bases remained unmatched. Germline V lookup: CDR1 SGHRS, CDR2 YFSETQ. The CDR3 has 18 amino acids. The DNA for the CDR3 is TGCGCCAGCAGCTTTATCCGGACTAGCGGGGGGACCCAAGAGACCCAGTACTTC. Its translation: CASSFIRTSGGTQETQYF.

The rearrangement uses TRBV6-4 and TRBJ2-7, with D possibly TRBD2 on 6 matching bases. Germline V gives CDR1 MRHNA, CDR2 SNTAGT. The CDR3 is 13 residues long. V was clipped by 8 bases and J by 3 bases, with 14 bases between them. CDR3 loop: CASPRGQDYEQYF. The CDR3 nucleotides are TGTGCCAGCCCGCGGGGCCAGGACTACGAGCAGTACTTC.

The rearrangement joins TRBV6-6 to TRBJ2-2; TRBD1 agrees at 8 bases. The CDR3 has 16 amino acids. Germline V gene lookup returns CDR1 MNHNY and CDR2 SVGAGI (reference sequence). The V segment lost 5 bases and the J segment 3 bases; nucleotides outside the gene matches: 8. The CDR3 loop reads CASSRRQGRDTGELFF. In DNA, the CDR3 is TGTGCCAGCAGTCGCCGACAGGGGCGGGACACCGGGGAGCTGTTTTTT.

This clone was counted once. The chain recombines TRBV18 with TRBJ1-1; no definite D call. The CDR3 is made up of 15 amino acids. V shed 3 bases and J shed 5 bases, with 16 bases lying between them. Germline assignment: CDR1 KGHSH and CDR2 LQKENI. CDR3 nucleotide sequence: TGTGCCAGCTCACCCCTTGCCTGGGGAGAGACTGAAGCTTTCTTT. This translates into CASSPLAWGETEAFF.

The chain has TRBV18 and TRBJ1-2; tentative D call: TRBD1 (6 bases). V lost 2 bases to trimming and J lost 8 bases, with 15 bases between them. CDR3 size: 14 residues. Germline CDR1 and CDR2: KGHSH and LQKENI. CDR3 in amino acids: CASSPSRSGVGYTF. The CDR3 nucleotides read TGTGCCAGCTCACCAAGTCGATCAGGGGTGGGCTACACCTTC.

CDR3 bases: TGTGCCAGCCTCGCAGGGGGGCGCGGCTACACCTTC. Amino acid sequence: CASLAGGRGYTF. The V gene is TRBV28, the J gene TRBJ1-2; 7 positions agree with TRBD1. CDR1 and CDR2 from the germline V gene are MDHEN and SYDVKM. The CDR3 totals 12 residues. J was trimmed by 8 bases and V by 8 bases; bases with no gene match: 8.

This rearrangement joins TRBV7-2 to TRBJ1-5, with a possible D match to TRBD1 (5 bases). CDR3 length: 14 amino acids. Germline V gene lookup returns CDR1 SGHTA and CDR2 FQGNSA. V was cut by 5 bases and J by 7 bases, with 15 bases left in between. This CDR3 reads CASSPDQRGQPQHF. DNA for the CDR3: TGTGCCAGCAGCCCCGACCAAAGGGGACAGCCCCAGCATTTT.